Below, one T cell receptor beta chain is given with its context. The antigen remains undetermined. Germline values: CDR1 GTSNPN, CDR2 SVGIG (reference sequence). The CDR3 sequence is 11 residues long. The V and J ends lost 0 bases and 4 bases respectively, with 4 bases between them. This entry belongs to a study of T cells in localized non-small cell lung cancer. Study observations and caveats: Sequence data derive from only one tumor region, so heterogeneity remains possible. Longer overall survival accompanied higher blood T cell density. Appearances in adjacent lung were noted for a median approximately 61 of the top 100 tumor clones. Peak T cell clonality was found in uninvolved adjacent lung, exceeding tumor.

Clones were read by immunoSEQ multiplex PCR, and TCRdb kept only the in-frame ones, dropping some. The table has approximately 50,000 clones, roughly 86% seen once. The clonotype was recovered from a man aged 35 to 70 with stage II lung adenocarcinoma. The sequenced sample was PBMCs, obtained before any cancer treatment. The chain links TRBV30 to TRBJ2-7, with unresolved D. The CDR3 reads CAWSVVYEQYF. The DNA of the CDR3 is TGTGCCTGGAGTGTAGTATACGAGCAGTACTTC.